The source of this T cell receptor beta chain is a study of a mutant IDH1 vaccine in newly diagnosed glioma. Background on the study: Onset of vaccination occurred 4-6 weeks following radiotherapy alone, or with temozolomide cycles. Standard pretreatment was either radiotherapy, temozolomide, or, for most, radiochemotherapy with temozolomide.

This CDR3 region has 13 residues. V shed 2 bases and J shed 5 bases, with 9 bases lying between them. Germline lookup yields CDR1 SGHTA and CDR2 FQGNSA. The table came from immunoSEQ multiplex PCR; TCRdb's copy has only in-frame clones and leaves some out. Of 8,500 to 14,000 clones in the sample, around 81% are singletons; the top ten hold about a sixth. Turning to this clone: The antigen is undetermined.

Sample time point: week 47, end of study. The investigators gave 300 ug of mutant IDH1 20-mer peptide in each vaccine dose, together with topical imiquimod. During weeks 1, 3, 5, 7, 11, 15, 19 and 23, patients received eight vaccinations. The chain carries TRBV7-2 and TRBJ1-1; a possible D gene is TRBD1 (5 bases). The sequenced sample was PBMCs, obtained from a glioma patient whose treatment included an IDH1 peptide vaccine. The sequence was obtained from a young man with glioma. The CDR3 loop reads CASSLRRGTEAFF. CDR3 in DNA: TGTGCCAGCAGCTTAAGGAGGGGAACTGAAGCTTTCTTT.